Listed below are T cell receptor beta chains from one sample, sequenced in a study of identical twins' blood T cells. Each CDR3 protein gets one entry after TCRdb re-called the 5' RACE reads with MiXCR. Altogether a few hundred thousand distinct CDR3 sequences are present, 28% being singletons, with the ten largest covering about 6%. The specimen was PBMCs. These receptors were taken from a woman aged 18-49 years in good health. Both conserved end residues are part of each CDR3. The D gene is left open where the match is weak. Clone size, where shown, is once, few, many, or a class for clones that have expanded.

J gene	clone size	V gene	D gene	CDR3 DNA	CDR3 protein
TRBJ2-1	few	TRBV20-1	.	TGTAGTGCTAGAGACGATCACGGGACAAATGAGCAGTTCTTC	CSARDDHGTNEQFF
TRBJ2-3	few	TRBV11-2	TRBD1	TGTGCCAGCAAAACCGACAGGGCGCGAGTTACGCAGTATTTT	CASKTDRARVTQYF
TRBJ1-1	.	TRBV2	.	TGTGCCAGCAGGTACGGCAGCACATCGAACACTGAAGCTTTCTTT	CASRYGSTSNTEAFF
TRBJ1-2	.	TRBV2	.	TGTGCCAGCAGTGAGAAGAACGAAGCTTATGGCTACACCTTC	CASSEKNEAYGYTF
TRBJ2-1	.	TRBV20-1	.	TGCAGTGCTAAAGCAGGAAACTCCTACAATGAGCAGTTCTTC	CSAKAGNSYNEQFF
TRBJ2-2	few	TRBV7-9	.	TGTGCCACGCAATTCTCAGTGGGAACCGGGGAGCTGTTTTTT	CATQFSVGTGELFF
TRBJ1-5	few	TRBV11-2	.	TGTGCCAGCAGCAACGGGGGAGGTCAGCCCCAGCATTTT	CASSNGGGQPQHF
TRBJ2-2	.	TRBV11-2	TRBD1	TGTGCCAGCAGTATATTCCCCCCCTGGGACAGTAACACCGGGGAGCTGTTTTTT	CASSIFPPWDSNTGELFF
TRBJ2-3	few	TRBV20-1	.	TGCAGTGCTAGAGTAACAGGAACAGATACGCAGTATTTT	CSARVTGTDTQYF
TRBJ2-1	.	TRBV5-1	TRBD2	TGCGCCAGCAGCTTGGTCCTAGCGGTCTACAATGAGCAGTTCTTC	CASSLVLAVYNEQFF
TRBJ2-1	.	TRBV5-1	TRBD2	TGCGCCAGCAGCCAGAGCGGGACTAGGTTGTATGAGCAGTTCTTC	CASSQSGTRLYEQFF
TRBJ1-6	.	TRBV20-1	TRBD1	TGCAGTGCTAGAGATCGGGACAGGGGGGTTTCACCCCTCCACTTT	CSARDRDRGVSPLHF
TRBJ2-3	.	TRBV14	TRBD2	TGTGCCAGCAGCCAAGTTGCCGGACTAGCGTCGATCACAGATACGCAGTATTTT	CASSQVAGLASITDTQYF